The clone carrying this T cell receptor beta chain has at least ten counts. Its antigen is unknown. Template switching by 5'RACE produced TCR cDNA, adding a universal primer site and UMIs. A single record per CDR3 protein comes from TCRdb applying MiXCR to the 5' RACE reads. The table includes tens of thousands of distinct CDR3 sequences, about 6.6% detected once. This sample is part of a study of T cells after yellow fever vaccination. Study-wide background: Where fractions had low cell numbers, libraries were prepared from them with the SMART-Seq v4 Ultra Low Input RNA kit.

The CDR3 runs 14 residues. V was cut by 7 bases and J by 6 bases, with 18 bases left in between. Germline CDR1 and CDR2: MNHEY and SVGEGT. Study outcomes and limitations: The CD4 and CD8 compartments had a small share of their clonotypes in common. The study noted that FACS-sorted repertoires could contain abundant clonotypes contaminating from the bulk population.

This chain uses TRBV6-2 or TRBV6-3 with TRBJ1-1, with unresolved D. Source: CD8+ T cells sorted from PBMCs, taken on the day of the first yellow fever vaccination. This TCR was recovered from a man between 18 and 29 years old who received the YFV17D yellow fever vaccine. Written as DNA, the CDR3 is TGTGCCAGCACTTCGGGCCGCGAATGGGCTGAAGCTTTCTTT. Its protein product is CASTSGREWAEAFF.